This entry features one TCR beta chain sequence. A read error may account for a junction end that differs from germline. These data are taken from a study of blood T cell repertoires in COVID-19. Study as a whole: The origin of the acute and convalescent COVID-19 samples was the United States, Italy and Spain. In each case, the material was cDNA or gDNA derived from T cells, B-cell-depleted T cells, or PBMCs.

Germline-derived CDR1 and CDR2 are GTSNPN and SVGIG (reference sequence). The CDR3 totals 11 residues. Authors' analysis steps: Estimation of nucleated cell counts relied on the amplification of reference gene primers. The table came from immunoSEQ multiplex PCR; TCRdb's copy has only in-frame clones and leaves some out. V and J calls and clone size follow that table, whereas D and trimming were derived from the DNA. Altogether a few hundred thousand clones are present, over 75% being singletons, with the ten largest covering 1%. This chain links TRBV30 with TRBJ1-6; 9 nucleotides align to TRBD1. This sequence originates from a man aged 50-60 years with active or convalescent COVID-19. The sequenced material came from peripheral blood. Here the CDR3 DNA reads TGTGCCTGGACCCAACAGGGGGCCCACTATTTT. Translating gives CAWTQQGAHYF.